This passage covers 4 T cell receptor beta chains from one sample sequenced in a study of cytomegalovirus exposure and HLA in healthy donors. PCR involved 60 Vbeta and 13 Jbeta primers. Here immunoSEQ multiplex PCR was the method, and the copy in TCRdb shows in-frame clones only, minus some. The table lists roughly 110,000 clones, roughly 82% of them singletons. Sequencing was carried out using PBMCs. These TCRs come from a man aged 35 to 55 in good health and CMV-seropositive.

This clone was detected a few times. The chain joins TRBV5-6 to TRBJ1-6, with unresolved D. Per the germline V gene, CDR1 is SGHDT and CDR2 is YYEEEE. Trimming shortened V by 5 bases and J by 6 bases, and 15 bases separated the two germline ends. This CDR3 has 15 amino acids. CDR3 DNA: TGTGCCAGCAGTAAACAGAATACAGTTAATTCACCCCTCCACTTT. Residues: CASSKQNTVNSPLHF. Full variable domain (missing parts from reference TRBV5-6 and TRBJ1-6): DAGVTQSPTHLIKTRGQQVTLRCSPKSGHDTVSWYQQALGQGPQFIFQYYEEEERQRGNFPDRFSGHQFPNYSSELNVNALLLGDSALYLCASSKQNTVNSPLHFGNGTRLTVT.

This clone was picked up one time. The rearrangement links TRBV6-1 to TRBJ2-1; D is possibly TRBD2 (5 bases). V lost 8 bases and J lost 1, with 6 bases in between. The CDR3 is 12 amino acids. The germline V gene encodes CDR1 MNHNS and CDR2 SASEGT. CDR3 DNA sequence: TGTGCCAGCCGGGGTTCCTACAATGAGCAGTTCTTC. The encoded protein is CASRGSYNEQFF.

This chain joins TRBV7-2 and TRBJ1-5, with 8 nucleotides matching TRBD1. The junction had 5 bases not matched to a gene; V was cut back by 2 bases and J by 5 bases. Germline V gives CDR1 SGHTA, CDR2 FQGNSA. This CDR3 has 15 residues. The CDR3 sequence: CASSLRQGTDQPQHF. CDR3 sequence (DNA): TGTGCCAGCAGCTTAAGACAGGGGACCGATCAGCCCCAGCATTTT.

The chain recombines TRBV6-4 with TRBJ1-6; 8 bases agree with TRBD1. J lost 6 bases, V lost 2 bases, and 0 bases had no gene match. The V gene's germline CDR1 is MRHNA and CDR2 SNTAGT. This CDR3 contains 14 residues. CDR3 DNA sequence: TGTGCCAGCAGTGACGGACAGGGTAATTCACCCCTCCACTTT. Its protein is CASSDGQGNSPLHF.